A single sample gave rise to the 27 T cell receptor beta chains below, sequenced in a study of Graves' ophthalmopathy and Graves' hyperthyroidism. RNA transcripts were the template, and TCR beta CDR3 regions were amplified from them. The authors performed first-round RT-PCR with HTBI primers and then a second-round multiplex PCR. MiXCR, applied by TCRdb to the multiplex PCR reads, yields one record per CDR3 protein. The sample has around 1,000,000 distinct CDR3 sequences, about 40% seen once. The sequenced sample consisted of peripheral blood or thyroid tissue (not recorded which). Every receptor here comes from an adult man with Graves' hyperthyroidism.

The chain employs TRBV9 and TRBJ2-7; D gene uncertain. The germline V gene has CDR1 SGDLS and CDR2 YYNGEE. The V gene lost 4 bases and the J gene lost 5 bases, with 13 bases spanning the gap. This CDR3 is 13 amino acids long. The CDR3 here is CASSLDSIHEQYF. DNA for the CDR3: TGTGCCAGCAGCTTAGATTCCATCCACGAGCAGTACTTC.

This clonotype was recorded at least ten times. This chain links TRBV6-5 with TRBJ1-2; D unresolved. The CDR3 contains 13 residues. V was pared by 2 bases and J by 0 bases, with 4 bases between. Looked up from germline, CDR1 is MNHEY and CDR2 is SVGAGI. The CDR3 DNA is TGTGCCAGCAGTTACGTAGCTAACTATGGCTACACCTTC. Translated: CASSYVANYGYTF.

This clonotype has at least ten counts. The V gene is TRBV5-1, the J gene TRBJ2-5; TRBD1 or TRBD2 may be the D gene (6 bases each). V was pared by 7 bases and J by 3 bases, with 19 bases between. This CDR3 comprises 15 residues. The germline V gene encodes CDR1 SGHRS and CDR2 YFSETQ. This CDR3 is CASSEGGRTKETQYF. CDR3 DNA sequence: TGCGCCAGCTCAGAAGGGGGGCGAACGAAAGAGACCCAGTACTTC.

This clonotype was detected ten times or more. The CDR3 DNA reads as TGTGCCAGCAGCTTTCAGGAAGTTAACTATGGCTACACCTTC. Amino acid sequence: CASSFQEVNYGYTF. The rearrangement joins TRBV7-2 to TRBJ1-2; D is uncertain. CDR3 size: 14 residues. Germline CDR1 and CDR2: SGHTA and FQGNSA. The V end lost 3 bases, the J end lost 1 base, and 9 bases lay between the germline ends.

This clonotype was detected ten times or more. V usage is TRBV9 and J usage is TRBJ2-7; either TRBD1 or TRBD2 may fit D (5 bases each). CDR3 length: 14 residues. The ends were cut back, 2 bases at V and 2 bases at J, with 11 bases in the middle. CDR1 is SGDLS, CDR2 YYNGEE, per germline. For the CDR3, the DNA is TGTGCCAGCAGCGTTGAGGGGATTCCCTACGAGCAGTACTTC. This encodes CASSVEGIPYEQYF.

This clonotype was detected ten times or more. The chain joins TRBV7-8 to TRBJ1-1; D unclear. The germline gives CDR1 SGHVS, CDR2 FQNEAQ. The CDR3 totals 14 residues. V was pared by 4 bases and J by 7 bases, with 16 bases between. As DNA, the CDR3 is TGTGCCAGCAGCTCGCGGACTTTTGCCGGTGAAGCTTTCTTT. This codes for CASSSRTFAGEAFF.

CDR3 sequence reads: CASSTDRGSGANVLTF. The CDR3 DNA sequence: TGTGCCAGTAGTACTGACAGGGGCTCTGGGGCCAACGTCCTGACTTTC. The chain recombines TRBV19 with TRBJ2-6; TRBD1 matches at 8 bases. CDR1 and CDR2 from the germline V gene are LNHDA and SQIVND (reference sequence). The CDR3 runs to 16 residues. The ends lost 4 bases at V and 0 bases at J; junction bases unmatched: 2.

This clonotype was counted at least ten times. This sequence joins TRBV12-3 or TRBV12-4 and TRBJ1-1, with TRBD1 identical over 7 bases. This CDR3 has 14 residues. The junction had 5 bases not matched to a gene; V was cut back by 6 bases and J by 1 base. In DNA form, the CDR3 reads TGTGCCAGCAGCCCGGGGACAGCGAACACTGAAGCTTTCTTT. It translates to CASSPGTANTEAFF.

With respect to this clonotype: A read error may account for a junction end that differs from germline. The V gene is TRBV28, the J gene TRBJ2-7, with D unresolved. CDR1 MDHEN and CDR2 SYDVKM come from the germline V gene. The CDR3 length is 12 residues. DNA of the CDR3: TGTGCCAGCAGTTTAACAGTGCACGAGAAGTACTTC. Its protein product is CASSLTVHEKYF.

This clonotype was detected only a few times. A much larger clone differs by one base, so this may be a read error. The J gene is TRBJ1-4, the V gene TRBV5-1; D perhaps matches TRBD1 (5 bases). The CDR3 consists of 15 residues. Trimming removed 3 bases from V and 4 bases from J, with 13 bases in between. CDR1 SGHRS and CDR2 YFSETQ come from the germline V gene. The CDR3 reads CASSSDSGYNEKLFF. CDR3 bases: TGCGCCAGCAGCTCAGATTCAGGGTATAATGAAAAACTGTTTTTT.

The rearrangement links TRBV29-1 to TRBJ2-2; tentatively, D is TRBD1 (5 bases). Germline CDR1 is SQVTM and CDR2 is ANQGSEA. The CDR3 totals 16 residues. V lost 3 bases, J lost 0 bases, and 14 bases lay in between. CDR3: CSVDSGANTNTGELFF. The CDR3 nucleotides read TGCAGCGTTGATTCTGGGGCGAATACGAACACCGGGGAGCTGTTTTTT.

V usage is TRBV7-2 and J usage is TRBJ2-7; TRBD2 might be the D (6 bases). V was pared by 2 bases and J by 1 base, with 21 bases between. Germline lookup yields CDR1 SGHTA and CDR2 FQGNSA. This CDR3 is built from 18 residues. CDR3 loop: CASSLPLVRGNGSYEQYF. The CDR3 DNA reads as TGTGCCAGCAGCTTACCACTAGTCCGGGGGAATGGTTCCTACGAGCAGTACTTC.

The rearrangement joins TRBV7-2 to TRBJ1-5; D not resolved. The V and J ends lost 2 bases and 13 bases respectively, with 9 bases between them. This CDR3 comprises 11 residues. Germline V lookup: CDR1 SGHTA, CDR2 FQGNSA. The CDR3 is CASSLSGAQHF. CDR3 DNA sequence: TGTGCCAGCAGCTTATCGGGTGCGCAGCATTTT.

J is TRBJ1-5 and V is TRBV19; 8 positions agree with TRBD1. The CDR3 has 16 amino acids. In germline, CDR1 is LNHDA, CDR2 SQIVND (reference sequence). J was trimmed by 7 bases and V by 4 bases; bases with no gene match: 12. The CDR3 DNA follows: TGTGCCAGTAGTAGTACCGGACAGGGCGGCCGCCAGCCCCAGCATTTT. Residues: CASSSTGQGGRQPQHF.

The chain is built from TRBV5-1 and TRBJ1-5; 8 positions agree with TRBD1. The V and J ends lost 4 bases and 5 bases, in that order; junction bases with no gene match: 11. CDR1 and CDR2 from the germline V gene are SGHRS and YFSETQ. This CDR3 spans 16 amino acids. CDR3 in DNA: TGCGCCAGCAGCCCCCCAAGACAGGGGTTCCATCAGCCCCAGCATTTT. Translating gives CASSPPRQGFHQPQHF.

This sequence joins TRBV11-2 and TRBJ1-5; the D gene is possibly TRBD1 (6 bases). The germline gives CDR1 SGHAT, CDR2 FQNNGV. This CDR3 contains 17 residues. Trimming removed 3 bases from V and 12 bases from J, with 27 bases in between. CDR3 sequence reads: CASSFGRADGQSLNQHF. In DNA form, the CDR3 reads TGTGCCAGCAGCTTTGGCAGGGCCGATGGACAGTCCCTGAACCAGCATTTT.

Of note for this clonotype: The junction does not match germline at one end; this may be a read error. The V gene is TRBV5-6, the J gene TRBJ2-6; D unresolved. Looked up from germline, CDR1 is SGHDT and CDR2 is YYEEEE. This CDR3 has 8 residues. The CDR3 DNA sequence: TGTGCCAGCAGCTTGGTAACCTTC. This translates into CASSLVTF.

This clonotype was recorded at least ten times. This chain joins TRBV7-9 and TRBJ1-1, with D possibly TRBD1 on 6 matching bases. The V gene lost 6 bases and the J gene lost 1 base, with 15 bases spanning the gap. The CDR3 contains 15 residues. Germline V lookup: CDR1 SEHNR, CDR2 FQNEAQ (reference sequence). CDR3 amino acids: CASRPSKGQNTEAFF. CDR3 in DNA: TGTGCCAGCAGGCCTAGCAAGGGACAGAACACTGAAGCTTTCTTT.

This clonotype was recorded at least ten times. This sequence joins TRBV11-2 and TRBJ2-5; a possible D gene is TRBD2 (6 bases). The ends were cut back, 8 bases at V and 2 bases at J, with 12 bases in the middle. CDR3 length equals 13 residues. The V gene's germline CDR1 is SGHAT and CDR2 FQNNGV. The CDR3 reads CASGFAGQETQYF. CDR3 nucleotide sequence: TGTGCCAGCGGTTTTGCGGGACAAGAGACCCAGTACTTC.

The rearrangement links TRBV29-1 to TRBJ1-1; 9 nucleotides line up with TRBD1. Germline V lookup: CDR1 SQVTM, CDR2 ANQGSEA. V lost 2 bases and J lost 7; bases outside the gene matches: 5. The CDR3 is made up of 13 amino acids. The CDR3 region has the DNA TGCAGCGTTGAAACAGGGGGCCTTGATGAAGCTTTCTTT. Its protein is CSVETGGLDEAFF.

This clonotype was observed many times. The chain recombines TRBV7-6 with TRBJ2-7; maybe TRBD2 (6 bases). Germline CDR1 is SGHVS and CDR2 is FNYEAQ. This CDR3 region has 16 residues. V was pared by 5 bases and J by 5 bases, with 22 bases between. The CDR3 DNA follows: TGTGCCAGCAGCCCGATAACCGGGACTTCCTGGAACGAGCAGTACTTC. Residues: CASSPITGTSWNEQYF.

The sample holds a few counts of this clonotype. The DNA of the CDR3 is TGTGCCATCAGTCCGGGCTGGAATGAAAAACTGTTTTTT. As protein: CAISPGWNEKLFF. The chain recombines TRBV10-3 with TRBJ1-4; D not resolved. Trimming took off 5 bases at V and 5 bases at J, with 9 bases between the two ends. The CDR3 totals 13 residues. Germline loops: CDR1 ENHRY, CDR2 SYGVKD.

The chain combines TRBV2 with TRBJ1-1, with TRBD1 as a possible D gene (5 bases). The length of the CDR3 is 14 residues. The germline V gene encodes CDR1 SNHLY and CDR2 FYNNEI. V was pared by 7 bases and J by 0 bases, with 12 bases between. In nucleotides, the CDR3 is TGTGCCAGCATCTATGGGGGGATGAACACTGAAGCTTTCTTT. Its protein is CASIYGGMNTEAFF.

This clonotype was observed a few times. The V gene is TRBV12-3 or TRBV12-4, the J gene TRBJ1-1; perhaps TRBD1 as D (5 bases). CDR3 length: 13 amino acids. Trimming removed 7 bases at V and 4 bases at J, with 13 bases between. The CDR3 protein is CASTLGGFTEAFF. The CDR3 bases are TGTGCCAGCACCCTGGGGGGATTCACTGAAGCTTTCTTT.

The V gene is TRBV5-6, the J gene TRBJ1-5; weak D call: TRBD1 (5 bases). CDR3 length: 15 amino acids. Trimming pared 3 bases from V and 6 bases from J, leaving 16 bases between. Looked up from germline, CDR1 is SGHDT and CDR2 is YYEEEE. CDR3 nucleotides: TGTGCCAGCAGCTCAGGCGGCGGGGACTTTCAGCCCCAGCATTTT. It is translated as CASSSGGGDFQPQHF.

The CDR3 sequence is CASSELAGARQPQHF. In DNA, the CDR3 is TGTGCCAGCAGTGAACTAGCGGGGGCACGTCAGCCCCAGCATTTT. V gene TRBV2 combines with J gene TRBJ1-5; D may be TRBD1 (6 bases). Germline values: CDR1 SNHLY, CDR2 FYNNEI. The CDR3 is 15 residues long. The V gene lost 2 bases and the J gene lost 6 bases, with 14 bases spanning the gap.

This clonotype was observed a single time. The germline gene is not matched at one end of the junction; a read error may be the cause. The chain recombines TRBV10-2 with TRBJ2-7; D gene unclear. Germline V gives CDR1 WSHSY, CDR2 SAAADI. This CDR3 is 14 amino acids long. CDR3 coding DNA: TGTGCCAGCTCACCCCAAGTAGATCCTTGGGAGCAGTACTTC. Its protein is CASSPQVDPWEQYF.